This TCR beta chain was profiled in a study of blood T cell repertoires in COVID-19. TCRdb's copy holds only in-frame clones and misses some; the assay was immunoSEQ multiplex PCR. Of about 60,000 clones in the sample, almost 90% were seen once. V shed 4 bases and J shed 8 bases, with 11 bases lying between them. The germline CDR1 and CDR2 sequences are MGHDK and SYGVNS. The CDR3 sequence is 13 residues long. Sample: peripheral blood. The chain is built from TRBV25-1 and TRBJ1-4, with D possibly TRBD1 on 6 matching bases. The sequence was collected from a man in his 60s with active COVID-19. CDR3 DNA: TGTGCCAGCAGTGCAACAGGGCTGGAAAAACTGTTTTTT. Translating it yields CASSATGLEKLFF.